One sample yielded the 8 T cell receptor beta chains listed below, sequenced in a study of Ad26.COV2.S vaccination and SARS-CoV-2 variants (dated by TCRdb to the early 2020s). Library method: the immunoSEQ multiplex PCR assay. The immuneACCESS repertoire file appears here via TCRdb, limited to in-frame rearrangements. These files lack a portion of the clones; in checked studies, under half of the deficit traces to unresolved V genes, and the cause of the others is not known. The sample table holds hundreds of thousands of clones, of which 85% to 90% were seen once. Of the sample, 2% to 3% is held by the ten largest clones. In light of the paper, this sample's treatment or condition label describes: roughly 18 received Ad26.COV2.S at low or high dose, single or two shots; about 5 received placebo; per-sample allocation not given. Repertoires of vaccine and placebo recipients were sequenced from samples taken on day 63 after the first injection.

Sequencing used peripheral blood, obtained in a trial of Ad26.COV2.S vaccine versus placebo. The receptors derive from a person between 18 and 65 years old who received the Ad26.COV2.S COVID-19 vaccine or a placebo.

This clone was observed a few times. The rearrangement uses TRBV7-9 and TRBJ1-1; maybe TRBD1 (6 bases). The CDR3 spans 12 residues. With 1 base removed from V and 7 bases from J, the gap between germline ends came to 7 bases. Germline V CDR1 and CDR2: SEHNR, FQNEAQ (reference sequence). CDR3 sequence: CASSLVQGEAFF. The CDR3 DNA is TGTGCCAGCAGCTTAGTACAGGGTGAAGCTTTCTTT.

The chain joins TRBV6-6 to TRBJ2-1; D uncertain. This CDR3 is 14 amino acids long. The V end lost 7 bases, the J end lost 7 bases, and 17 bases lay between the germline ends. In germline, CDR1 is MNHNY, CDR2 SVGAGI (reference sequence). The CDR3 DNA is TGTGCCAGCACCGGTCCCCTTGCCCCGAATGAGCAGTTCTTC. It is translated as CASTGPLAPNEQFF.

The V and J genes are TRBV2 and TRBJ1-2; 7 nucleotides agree with TRBD1. Losses at the gene ends were 1 base for V and 3 bases for J; bases not matched to a gene: 2. CDR3 length equals 14 residues. Germline V lookup: CDR1 SNHLY, CDR2 FYNNEI. CDR3 in amino acids: CASSEDRGDYGYTF. DNA for the CDR3: TGTGCCAGCAGTGAAGACAGGGGTGACTATGGCTACACCTTC.

The CDR3, as DNA: TGTGCCAGCAGCTTAGGCGGGGGCCAGGCGACAGGGGGGAATGAGCAGTTCTTC. Translating gives CASSLGGGQATGGNEQFF. V gene TRBV7-8 combines with J gene TRBJ2-1; 9 nucleotides line up with TRBD1. CDR3 length: 18 residues. The V segment lost 1 base and the J segment 7 bases; nucleotides outside the gene matches: 14. The germline V gene encodes CDR1 SGHVS and CDR2 FQNEAQ.

V gene TRBV19 combines with J gene TRBJ2-6, with 8 bases identical to TRBD2. The V gene's germline CDR1 is LNHDA and CDR2 SQIVND (reference sequence). V lost 4 bases, J lost 1 base, and 6 bases stayed unmatched. There are 17 residues in the CDR3. In DNA form, the CDR3 reads TGTGCCAGTAGTAGAGCGGGGGCGGGATCTGGGGCCAACGTCCTGACTTTC. Its translation: CASSRAGAGSGANVLTF.

CDR3 nucleotides: TGTGCCAGCAGTTACTATCCGGGGCCAACAGGGAGTAATCAGCCCCAGCATTTT. It specifies CASSYYPGPTGSNQPQHF. The chain is built from TRBV6-2 or TRBV6-3 and TRBJ1-5; TRBD1 is a possible D gene (6 bases). Trimming stripped 1 base from V and 4 bases from J, with 20 bases between. Germline assignment: CDR1 MNHEY and CDR2 SVGEGT. The CDR3 totals 18 residues.

The chain carries TRBV29-1 and TRBJ1-4, with 10 bases that match TRBD1. This CDR3 spans 13 amino acids. CDR1 is SQVTM, CDR2 ANQGSEA, per germline. J lost 4 bases, V lost 4 bases, and 0 bases had no gene match. The CDR3 region has the DNA TGCAGCGTTGGGGACAGGGGTAATGAAAAACTGTTTTTT. Encoded protein: CSVGDRGNEKLFF.

The V gene is TRBV9, the J gene TRBJ2-1, with TRBD2 identical over 8 bases. Germline CDR1 is SGDLS and CDR2 is YYNGEE. V lost 0 bases and J lost 8; bases outside the gene matches: 1. The CDR3 totals 13 residues. CDR3 residues: CASSVAGRDEQFF. The DNA of the CDR3 is TGTGCCAGCAGCGTAGCCGGGAGGGATGAGCAGTTCTTC.